This T cell receptor beta chain was retrieved from a study of blood T cell repertoires in COVID-19. The overall study: Both acute and convalescent COVID-19 samples were obtained from the United States, Italy and Spain. T cells, B-cell-depleted T cells, or PBMCs supplied cDNA or gDNA.

Per the study methods: Amplification with reference gene primers provided the estimates of nucleated cell counts. The data were produced by immunoSEQ multiplex PCR, yet TCRdb's version contains in-frame clones alone and is incomplete. V, J and clone size are those of that table, while D and trimming were read from the DNA. The top ten clones hold over 15% of a sample with about 160,000 clones, 90% of them seen once. J gave up 3 bases and V 1 base, and 3 bases lay outside the gene matches. The CDR3 extends over 17 amino acids. The germline CDR1 and CDR2 sequences are KGHSH and LQKENI. The chain joins TRBV18 to TRBJ2-1; 13 bases are a match to TRBD2. The source of this sequence is a man between 60 and 70 years old with active or convalescent COVID-19. The sequenced material came from peripheral blood. CDR3 in amino acids: CASSPRTSGGNYNEQFF. For the CDR3, the DNA is TGTGCCAGCTCACCACGGACTAGCGGGGGCAACTACAATGAGCAGTTCTTC.